The text below deals with one TCR beta chain. Its antigen is not identified. This sample was included in a study of TIL therapy for anti-PD-1-resistant metastatic lung cancer. Sequencing used immunoSEQ v3. TCRdb's table, derived via immunoSEQ multiplex PCR, lists solely in-frame clones and lacks some. This table holds 55,000 to 70,000 clones, 87% found once. Study-level points and caveats: After infusion, TIL clonotypes partly replaced peripheral T cells and declined over months.

V shed 2 bases and J 10 bases; nucleotides not matched to a gene: 10. The V gene's germline CDR1 is SGHTA and CDR2 FQGNSA. This CDR3 region has 15 residues. Time point denoted: pre-treatment sample, taken before nivolumab and TIL therapy. J is TRBJ2-1 and V is TRBV7-2; 8 bases are shared with TRBD2. The source material was blood, sampled at baseline. The TCR was taken from a person between 25 and 79 years old with non-small cell lung cancer. The CDR3 DNA follows: TGTGCCAGCAGCTTAACGGGGGGGCCATCATACGAGCAGTTCTTC. Translation: CASSLTGGPSYEQFF.